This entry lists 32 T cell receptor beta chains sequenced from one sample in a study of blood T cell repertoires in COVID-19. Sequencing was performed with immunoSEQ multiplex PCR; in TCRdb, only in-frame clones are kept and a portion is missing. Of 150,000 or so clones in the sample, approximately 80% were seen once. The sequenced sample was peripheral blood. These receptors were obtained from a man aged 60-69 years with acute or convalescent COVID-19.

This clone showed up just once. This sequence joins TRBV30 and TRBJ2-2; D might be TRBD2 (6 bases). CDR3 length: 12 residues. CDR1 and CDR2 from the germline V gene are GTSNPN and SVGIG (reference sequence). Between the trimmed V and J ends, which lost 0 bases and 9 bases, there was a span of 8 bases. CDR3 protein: CAWSVRGWELFF. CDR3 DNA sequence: TGTGCCTGGAGTGTACGGGGGTGGGAGCTGTTTTTT. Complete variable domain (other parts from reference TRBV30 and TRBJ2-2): SQTIHQWPATLVQPVGSPLSLECTVEGTSNPNLYWYRQAAGRGLQLLFYSVGIGQISSEVPQNLSASRPQDRQFILSSKKLLLSDSGFYLCAWSVRGWELFFGEGSRLTVL.

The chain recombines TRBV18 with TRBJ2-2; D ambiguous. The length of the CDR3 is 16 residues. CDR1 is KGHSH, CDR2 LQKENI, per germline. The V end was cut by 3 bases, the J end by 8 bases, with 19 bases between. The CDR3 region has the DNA TGTGCCAGCTCACCGCCGTTTGCACCCGGAGTTGGGGAGCTGTTTTTT. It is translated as CASSPPFAPGVGELFF.

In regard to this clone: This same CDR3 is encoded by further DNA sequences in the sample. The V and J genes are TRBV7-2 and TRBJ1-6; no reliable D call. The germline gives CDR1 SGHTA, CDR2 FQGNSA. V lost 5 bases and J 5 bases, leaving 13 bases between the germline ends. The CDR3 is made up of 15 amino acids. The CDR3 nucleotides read TGTGCCAGCAGCCCCCTCCCTGGCAATAATTCACCCCTCCACTTT. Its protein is CASSPLPGNNSPLHF. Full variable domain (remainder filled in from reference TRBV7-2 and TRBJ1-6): GAGVSQSPSNKVTEKGKDVELRCDPISGHTALYWYRQSLGQGLEFLIYFQGNSAPDKSGLPSDRFSAERTGGSVSTLTIQRTQQEDSAVYLCASSPLPGNNSPLHFGNGTRLTVT.

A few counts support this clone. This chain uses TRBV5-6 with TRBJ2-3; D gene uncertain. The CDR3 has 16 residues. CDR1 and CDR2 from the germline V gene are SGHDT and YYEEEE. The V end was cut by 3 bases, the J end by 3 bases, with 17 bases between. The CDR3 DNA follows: TGTGCCAGCAGCTCCGTAGCCCCCCCGAGGACAGATACGCAGTATTTT. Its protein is CASSSVAPPRTDTQYF.

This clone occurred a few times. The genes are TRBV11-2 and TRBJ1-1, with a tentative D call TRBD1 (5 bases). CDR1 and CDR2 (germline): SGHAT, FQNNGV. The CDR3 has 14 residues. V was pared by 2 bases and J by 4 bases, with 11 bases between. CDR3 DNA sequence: TGTGCCAGCAGCTTACAGGGTAGGGGCACTGAAGCTTTCTTT. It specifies CASSLQGRGTEAFF. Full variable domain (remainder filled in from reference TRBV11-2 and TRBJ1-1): EAGVAQSPRYKIIEKRQSVAFWCNPISGHATLYWYQQILGQGPKLLIQFQNNGVVDDSQLPKDRFSAERLKGVDSTLKIQPAKLEDSAVYLCASSLQGRGTEAFFGQGTRLTVV.

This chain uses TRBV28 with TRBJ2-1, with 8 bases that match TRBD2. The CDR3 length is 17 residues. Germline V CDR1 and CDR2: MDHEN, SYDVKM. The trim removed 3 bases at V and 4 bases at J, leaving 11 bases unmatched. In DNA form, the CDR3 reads TGTGCCAGCAGTTTCAGGCCTAGCGGGCGAAATTACAATGAGCAGTTCTTC. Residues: CASSFRPSGRNYNEQFF.

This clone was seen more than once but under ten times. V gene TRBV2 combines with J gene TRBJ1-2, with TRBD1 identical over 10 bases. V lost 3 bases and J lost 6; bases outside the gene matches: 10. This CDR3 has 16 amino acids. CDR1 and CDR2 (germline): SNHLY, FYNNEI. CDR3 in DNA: TGTGCCAGCAGTGAGTCCCGACAGGGGGCGTTTCATGGCTACACCTTC. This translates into CASSESRQGAFHGYTF.

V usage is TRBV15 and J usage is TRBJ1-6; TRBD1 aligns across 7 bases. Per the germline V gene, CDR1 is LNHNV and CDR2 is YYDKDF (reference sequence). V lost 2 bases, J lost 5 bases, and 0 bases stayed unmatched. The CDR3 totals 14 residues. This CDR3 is CATSRQGDNSPLHF. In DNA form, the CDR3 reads TGTGCCACCAGCAGACAGGGGGATAATTCACCCCTCCACTTT.

Written as DNA, the CDR3 is TGTGCCAGCAGCCAAGCCGGGTATTCCCGCACACGGACAGATACGCAGTATTTT. Protein: CASSQAGYSRTRTDTQYF. The genes are TRBV4-2 and TRBJ2-3; D call uncertain. With 1 base removed from V and 3 bases from J, the gap between germline ends came to 20 bases. This CDR3 is built from 18 residues. CDR1 and CDR2 from the germline V gene are LGHNA and YNFKEQ.

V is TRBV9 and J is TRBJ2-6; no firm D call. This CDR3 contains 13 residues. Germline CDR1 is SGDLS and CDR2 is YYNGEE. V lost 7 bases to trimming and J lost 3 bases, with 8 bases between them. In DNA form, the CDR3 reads TGTGCCAGCGCCGGTAATGGGGCCAACGTCCTGACTTTC. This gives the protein CASAGNGANVLTF.

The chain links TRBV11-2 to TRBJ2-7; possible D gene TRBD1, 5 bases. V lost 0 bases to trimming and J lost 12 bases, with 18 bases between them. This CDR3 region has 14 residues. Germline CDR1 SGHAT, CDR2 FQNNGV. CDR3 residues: CASSLDHQGRAVYF. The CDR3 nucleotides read TGTGCCAGCAGCTTAGATCACCAGGGTCGTGCCGTGTACTTC.

The CDR3 bases are TGTGCCAGCAGCCCCGTCGGGGGGGGGCGCGGCACTGAAGCTTTCTTT. It codes for CASSPVGGGRGTEAFF. The rearrangement uses TRBV7-3 and TRBJ1-1, with a weak D call TRBD1 (6 bases). Trimming took off 5 bases at V and 4 bases at J, with 20 bases between the two ends. CDR1 is SGHTA, CDR2 FQGTGA, per germline. This CDR3 is 16 amino acids long.

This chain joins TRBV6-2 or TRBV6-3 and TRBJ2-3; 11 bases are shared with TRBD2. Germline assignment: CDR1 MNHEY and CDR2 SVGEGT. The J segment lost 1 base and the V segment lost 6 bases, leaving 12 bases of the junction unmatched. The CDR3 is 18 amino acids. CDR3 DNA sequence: TGTGCCAGCAGCATGGGCGAGACTAGCGGGATCGGCACAGATACGCAGTATTTT. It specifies CASSMGETSGIGTDTQYF.

The DNA of the CDR3 is TGTGCCAGCAGAGTGACTTACAAGGGGGTCTACGAGCAGTACTTC. As protein: CASRVTYKGVYEQYF. The chain has TRBV3-1 (or the pseudogene TRBV3-2) and TRBJ2-7; a possible D gene is TRBD1 (6 bases). This CDR3 is built from 15 residues. Deletions cut 6 bases from V and 3 bases from J, with 18 bases between. In germline, CDR1 is LGHDT, CDR2 YNNKEL (reference sequence).

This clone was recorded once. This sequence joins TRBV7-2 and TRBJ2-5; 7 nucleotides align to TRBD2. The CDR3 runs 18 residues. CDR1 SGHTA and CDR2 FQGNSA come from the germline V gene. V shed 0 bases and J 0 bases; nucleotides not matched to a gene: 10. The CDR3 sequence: CASSLAPWGGSNQETQYF. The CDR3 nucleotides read TGTGCCAGCAGCTTAGCGCCCTGGGGGGGGAGCAACCAAGAGACCCAGTACTTC.

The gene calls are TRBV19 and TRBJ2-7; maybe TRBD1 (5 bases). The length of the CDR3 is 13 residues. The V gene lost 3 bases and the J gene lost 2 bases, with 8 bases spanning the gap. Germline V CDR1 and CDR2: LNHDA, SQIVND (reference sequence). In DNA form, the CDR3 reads TGTGCCAGTAGTATTCGCAGGGCCTACGAGCAGTACTTC. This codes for CASSIRRAYEQYF.

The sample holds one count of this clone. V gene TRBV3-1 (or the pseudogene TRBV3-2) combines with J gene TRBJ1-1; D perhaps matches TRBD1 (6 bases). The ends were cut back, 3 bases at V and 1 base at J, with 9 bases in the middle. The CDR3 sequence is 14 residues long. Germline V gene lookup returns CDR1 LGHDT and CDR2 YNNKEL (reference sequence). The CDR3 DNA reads TGTGCCAGCAGCCAGCGAGGGGGGAACACTGAAGCTTTCTTT. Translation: CASSQRGGNTEAFF.

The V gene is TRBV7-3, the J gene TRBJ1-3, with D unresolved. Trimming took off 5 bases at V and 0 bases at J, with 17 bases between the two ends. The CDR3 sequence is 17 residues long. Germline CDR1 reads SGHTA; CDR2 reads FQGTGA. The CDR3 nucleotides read TGTGCCAGCAGCCCTGCTAACGGGGTGATCTCTGGAAACACCATATATTTT. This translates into CASSPANGVISGNTIYF.

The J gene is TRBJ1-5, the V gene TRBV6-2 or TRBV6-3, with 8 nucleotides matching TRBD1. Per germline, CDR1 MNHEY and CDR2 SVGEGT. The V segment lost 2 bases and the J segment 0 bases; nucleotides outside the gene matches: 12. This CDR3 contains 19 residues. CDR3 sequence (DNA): TGTGCCAGCAGTTACGAATTAAACTCGGGACAGGATAGCAATCAGCCCCAGCATTTT. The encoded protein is CASSYELNSGQDSNQPQHF.

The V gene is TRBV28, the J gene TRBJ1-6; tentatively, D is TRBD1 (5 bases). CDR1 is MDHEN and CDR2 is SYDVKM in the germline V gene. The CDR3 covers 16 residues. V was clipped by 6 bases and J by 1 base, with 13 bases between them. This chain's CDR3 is CASRELGDSYNSPLHF. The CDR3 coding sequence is TGTGCCAGCAGGGAGCTAGGGGATTCCTATAATTCACCCCTCCACTTT.

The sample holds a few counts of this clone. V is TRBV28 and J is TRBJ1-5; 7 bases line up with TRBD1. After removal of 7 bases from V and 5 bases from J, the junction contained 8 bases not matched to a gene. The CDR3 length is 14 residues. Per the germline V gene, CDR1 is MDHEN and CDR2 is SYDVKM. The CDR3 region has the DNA TGTGCCAGCATCCAGGGGGTGAGGGATCAGCCCCAGCATTTT. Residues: CASIQGVRDQPQHF. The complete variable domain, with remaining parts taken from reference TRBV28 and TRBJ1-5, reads DVKVTQSSRYLVKRTGEKVFLECVQDMDHENMFWYRQDPGLGLRLIYFSYDVKMKEKGDIPEGYSVSREKKERFSLILESASTNQTSMYLCASIQGVRDQPQHFGDGTRLSIL.

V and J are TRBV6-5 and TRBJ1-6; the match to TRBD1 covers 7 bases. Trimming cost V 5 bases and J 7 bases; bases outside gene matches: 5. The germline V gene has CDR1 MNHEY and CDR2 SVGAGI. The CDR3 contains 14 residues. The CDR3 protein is CASSPDRENSPLHF. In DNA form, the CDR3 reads TGTGCCAGCAGTCCTGACAGGGAGAATTCACCCCTCCACTTT.

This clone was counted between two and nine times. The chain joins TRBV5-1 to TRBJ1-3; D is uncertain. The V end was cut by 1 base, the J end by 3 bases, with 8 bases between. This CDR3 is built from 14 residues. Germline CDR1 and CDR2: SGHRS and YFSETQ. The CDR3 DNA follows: TGCGCCAGCAGCTTGTCTTCCGGTGGAAACACCATATATTTT. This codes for CASSLSSGGNTIYF.

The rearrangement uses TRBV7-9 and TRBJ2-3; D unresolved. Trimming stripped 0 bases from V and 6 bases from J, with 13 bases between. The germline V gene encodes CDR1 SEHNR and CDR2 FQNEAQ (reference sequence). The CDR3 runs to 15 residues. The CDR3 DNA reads TGTGCCAGCAGCTTAGCTTCCCTTCTAGGCGATACGCAGTATTTT. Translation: CASSLASLLGDTQYF.

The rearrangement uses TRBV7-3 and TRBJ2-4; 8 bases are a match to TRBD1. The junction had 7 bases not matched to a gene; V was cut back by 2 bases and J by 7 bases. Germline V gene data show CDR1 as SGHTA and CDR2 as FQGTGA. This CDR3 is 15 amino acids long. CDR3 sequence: CASSLFADRVNIQYF. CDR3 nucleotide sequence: TGTGCCAGCAGCTTATTTGCGGACAGGGTCAACATTCAGTACTTC.

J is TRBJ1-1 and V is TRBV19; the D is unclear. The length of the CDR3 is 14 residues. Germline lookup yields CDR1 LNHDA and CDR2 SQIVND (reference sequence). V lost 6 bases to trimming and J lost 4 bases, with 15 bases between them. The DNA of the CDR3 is TGTGCCAGTAGACCCACGTATGGCCTCACTGAAGCTTTCTTT. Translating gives CASRPTYGLTEAFF.

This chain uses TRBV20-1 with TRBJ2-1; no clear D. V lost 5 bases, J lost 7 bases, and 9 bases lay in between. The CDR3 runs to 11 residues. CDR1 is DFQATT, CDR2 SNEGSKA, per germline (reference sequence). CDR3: CSAPRMNEQFF. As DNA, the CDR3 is TGCAGTGCTCCCAGAATGAATGAGCAGTTCTTC.

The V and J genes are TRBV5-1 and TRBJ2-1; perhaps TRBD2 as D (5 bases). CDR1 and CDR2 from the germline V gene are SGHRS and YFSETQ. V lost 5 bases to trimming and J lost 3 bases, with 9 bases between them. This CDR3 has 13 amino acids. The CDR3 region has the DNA TGCGCCAGCAGGGGAGCGGTCTACAATGAGCAGTTCTTC. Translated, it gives CASRGAVYNEQFF.

In nucleotides, the CDR3 is TGCGCCAGCAGCTCAGGACAGGGGGGGTACGAGCAGTACTTC. Protein: CASSSGQGGYEQYF. This chain connects TRBV5-1 to TRBJ2-7, with 10 bases that match TRBD1. With 3 bases clipped from V and 4 bases from J, the junction kept 4 bases outside the gene matches. CDR1 and CDR2 from the germline V gene are SGHRS and YFSETQ. The CDR3 has 14 residues.

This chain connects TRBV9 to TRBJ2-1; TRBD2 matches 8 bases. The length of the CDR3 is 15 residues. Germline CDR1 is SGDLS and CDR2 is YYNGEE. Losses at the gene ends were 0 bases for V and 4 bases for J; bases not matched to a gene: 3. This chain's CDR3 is CASSVGGGSYNEQFF. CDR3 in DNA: TGTGCCAGCAGCGTAGGCGGGGGGTCTTACAATGAGCAGTTCTTC. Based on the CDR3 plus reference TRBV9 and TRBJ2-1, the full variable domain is DSGVTQTPKHLITATGQRVTLRCSPRSGDLSVYWYQQSLDQGLQFLIQYYNGEERAKGNILERFSAQQFPDLHSELNLSSLELGDSALYFCASSVGGGSYNEQFFGPGTRLTVL.

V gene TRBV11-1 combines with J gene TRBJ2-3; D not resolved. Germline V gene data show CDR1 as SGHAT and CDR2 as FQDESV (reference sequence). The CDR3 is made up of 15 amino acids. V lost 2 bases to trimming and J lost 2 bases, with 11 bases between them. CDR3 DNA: TGTGCCAGCAGCTTAAATACAGCATCCACAGATACGCAGTATTTT. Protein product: CASSLNTASTDTQYF.

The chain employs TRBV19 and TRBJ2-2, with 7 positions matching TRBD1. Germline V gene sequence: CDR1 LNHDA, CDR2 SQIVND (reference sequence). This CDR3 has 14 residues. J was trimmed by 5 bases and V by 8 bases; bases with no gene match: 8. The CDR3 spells CASVTGVGTGELFF. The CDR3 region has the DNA TGTGCCAGTGTTACAGGGGTGGGAACCGGGGAGCTGTTTTTT.